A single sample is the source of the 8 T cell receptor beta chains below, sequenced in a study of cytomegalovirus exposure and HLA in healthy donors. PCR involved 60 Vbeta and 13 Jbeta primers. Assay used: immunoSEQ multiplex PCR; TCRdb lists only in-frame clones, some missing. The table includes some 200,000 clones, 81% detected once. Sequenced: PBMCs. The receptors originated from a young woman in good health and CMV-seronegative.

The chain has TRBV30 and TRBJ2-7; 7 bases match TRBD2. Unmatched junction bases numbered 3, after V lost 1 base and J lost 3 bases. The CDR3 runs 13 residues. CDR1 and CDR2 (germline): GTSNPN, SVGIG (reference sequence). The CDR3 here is CAWSGGGGYEQYF. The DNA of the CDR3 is TGTGCCTGGAGTGGCGGCGGGGGCTACGAGCAGTACTTC.

The CDR3 DNA follows: TGTGCCAGCAGCCCCCGGACAGGGGGAGTCATTCAGTACTTC. It codes for CASSPRTGGVIQYF. The chain employs TRBV7-9 and TRBJ2-4; TRBD1 matches at 10 bases. J gave up 9 bases and V 5 bases, and 7 bases lay outside the gene matches. Germline-derived CDR1 and CDR2 are SEHNR and FQNEAQ (reference sequence). The CDR3 has 14 residues.

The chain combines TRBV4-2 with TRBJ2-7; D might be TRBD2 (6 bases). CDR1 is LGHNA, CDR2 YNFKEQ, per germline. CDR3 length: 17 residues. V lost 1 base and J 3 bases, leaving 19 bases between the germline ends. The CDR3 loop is CASSQATGGPPFYEQYF. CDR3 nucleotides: TGTGCCAGCAGCCAAGCGACCGGGGGACCTCCTTTCTACGAGCAGTACTTC.

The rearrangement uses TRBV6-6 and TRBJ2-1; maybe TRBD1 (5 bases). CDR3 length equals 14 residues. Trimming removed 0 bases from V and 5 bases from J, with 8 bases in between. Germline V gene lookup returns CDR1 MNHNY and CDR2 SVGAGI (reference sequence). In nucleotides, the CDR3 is TGTGCCAGCAGTTACTCAGGGGTCCACAATGAGCAGTTCTTC. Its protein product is CASSYSGVHNEQFF.

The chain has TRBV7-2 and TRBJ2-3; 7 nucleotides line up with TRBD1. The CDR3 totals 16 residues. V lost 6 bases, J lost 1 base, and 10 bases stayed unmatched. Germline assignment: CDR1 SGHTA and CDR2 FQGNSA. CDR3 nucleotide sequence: TGTGCCAGCAGTAATTTAGGGGGCGCAGGCACAGATACGCAGTATTTT. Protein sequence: CASSNLGGAGTDTQYF.

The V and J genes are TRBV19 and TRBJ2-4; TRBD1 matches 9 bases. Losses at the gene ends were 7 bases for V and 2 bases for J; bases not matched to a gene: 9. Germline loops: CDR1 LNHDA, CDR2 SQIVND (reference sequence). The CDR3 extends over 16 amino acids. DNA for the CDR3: TGTGCCAGTAACACCGGGACAGGGTATTCCAAAAACATTCAGTACTTC. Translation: CASNTGTGYSKNIQYF. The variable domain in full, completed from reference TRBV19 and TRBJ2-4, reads DGGITQSPKYLFRKEGQNVTLSCEQNLNHDAMYWYRQDPGQGLRLIYYSQIVNDFQKGDIAEGYSVSREKKESFPLTVTSAQKNPTAFYLCASNTGTGYSKNIQYFGAGTRLSVL.

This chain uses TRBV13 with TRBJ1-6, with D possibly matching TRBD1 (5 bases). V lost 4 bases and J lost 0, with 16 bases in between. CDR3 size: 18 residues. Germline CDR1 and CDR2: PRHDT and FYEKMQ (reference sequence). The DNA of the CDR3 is TGTGCCAGCAGCTATAATACAGGTCGGAGCTCCTATAATTCACCCCTCCACTTT. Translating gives CASSYNTGRSSYNSPLHF.

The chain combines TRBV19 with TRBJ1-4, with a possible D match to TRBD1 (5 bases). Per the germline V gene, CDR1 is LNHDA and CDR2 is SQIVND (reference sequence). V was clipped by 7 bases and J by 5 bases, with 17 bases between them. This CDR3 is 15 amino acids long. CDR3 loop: CASTRGFGANEKLFF. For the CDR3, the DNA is TGTGCCAGTACCCGGGGGTTTGGGGCAAATGAAAAACTGTTTTTT.